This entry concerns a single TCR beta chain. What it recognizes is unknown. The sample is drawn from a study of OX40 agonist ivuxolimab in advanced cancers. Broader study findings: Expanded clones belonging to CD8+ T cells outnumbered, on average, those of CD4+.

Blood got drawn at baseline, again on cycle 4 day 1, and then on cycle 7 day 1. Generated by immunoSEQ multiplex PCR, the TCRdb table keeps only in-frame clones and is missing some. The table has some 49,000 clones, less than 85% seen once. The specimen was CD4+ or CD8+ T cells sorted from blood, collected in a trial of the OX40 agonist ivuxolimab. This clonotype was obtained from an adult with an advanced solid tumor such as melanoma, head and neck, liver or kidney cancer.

As DNA, the CDR3 is TGTGCCAGCAGGGCAGGGTCGATGAATTCACCCCTCCACTTT. It encodes CASRAGSMNSPLHF. V is TRBV7-9 and J is TRBJ1-6; a possible D gene is TRBD1 (5 bases). With 6 bases removed from V and 7 bases from J, the gap between germline ends came to 13 bases. The CDR3 length is 14 residues. Germline V gives CDR1 SEHNR, CDR2 FQNEAQ (reference sequence).